These T cell receptor beta chains were read from a single sample in a study of T cell responses to AZD1222 COVID-19 vaccine. The data were produced by immunoSEQ multiplex PCR, yet TCRdb's version contains in-frame clones alone and is incomplete. Found here are 190,000 or so clones, about 88% of them singletons; the top ten hold 26%. The specimen comprised peripheral blood, sampled 28 days after the second AZD1222 dose. Receptors were obtained from an adult who received the AZD1222 COVID-19 vaccine. CDR3s include the opening cysteine and the closing phenylalanine or tryptophan. Fields, in order: J gene, clone size, CDR3 length, V gene, D gene, CDR3 DNA, CDR3 protein. A D gene is named only where the DNA matches it firmly. Clone size is stated in some rows and not others, as once, few, many or a class when expanded.

TRBJ1-3,once,15,TRBV5-1,-,TGCGCCAGCCGTGGGGCCAGGGAGCCTGGAAACACCATATATTTT,CASRGAREPGNTIYF
TRBJ2-2,-,13,TRBV7-2,-,TGTGCCAGCAGCGGGCGAAGCACCGGGGAGCTGTTTTTT,CASSGRSTGELFF
TRBJ2-4,once,13,TRBV2,TRBD1,TGTGCCAGCAGAGGGACAGAGGTAAACATTCAGTACTTC,CASRGTEVNIQYF
TRBJ2-2,-,12,TRBV28,-,TGTGCCAGCAGGCCAGGAACCGGGGAGCTGTTTTTT,CASRPGTGELFF
TRBJ1-1,once,14,TRBV28,-,TGTGCCAGCACCCACGAGCAGGGGTACACTGAAGCTTTCTTT,CASTHEQGYTEAFF
TRBJ1-2,-,15,TRBV5-6,-,TGTGCCAGCAGCCCTCGAGCGGGCGGTAACTATGGCTACACCTTC,CASSPRAGGNYGYTF
TRBJ1-2,-,13,TRBV7-2,-,TGTGCCAGCAACCTGGGACCGACCTATGGCTACACCTTC,CASNLGPTYGYTF
TRBJ1-5,-,13,TRBV27,-,TGTGCCAGCAGTATAAGGCGAAATCAGCCCCAGCATTTT,CASSIRRNQPQHF
TRBJ2-5,-,13,TRBV11-1,-,TGTGCCAGCAGCTTGAAGTCACAAGAGACCCAGTACTTC,CASSLKSQETQYF
TRBJ2-7,-,15,TRBV5-1,-,TGCGCCAGCCGCGCCGGGACCGCTTCAAACTACGAGCAGTACTTC,CASRAGTASNYEQYF
TRBJ1-1,-,14,TRBV6-5,-,TGTGCCAGCAGTACGAACGGAGGGGGAACTGAAGCTTTCTTT,CASSTNGGGTEAFF